The TCR beta chain described here comes from a study of cytomegalovirus exposure and HLA in healthy donors. Vbeta (60) and Jbeta (13) primers were used in the PCR. TCRdb's table, derived via immunoSEQ multiplex PCR, lists solely in-frame clones and lacks some. The table records some 130,000 clones, 76% of them present only once. The CDR3 is made up of 15 amino acids. Trimming took off 0 bases at V and 4 bases at J, with 12 bases between the two ends. Germline V gene lookup returns CDR1 SEHNR and CDR2 FQNEAQ (reference sequence). As regards this clone: Its antigen is unknown.

Points from the study as a whole: Confirmation in vitro established that a few CMV-associated chains were specific for CMV antigens. Most TCR sequences were uncommon, yet certain public TCRs appeared in many donors. Roughly uniform depth of sequencing across donors was assumed in presence/absence analyses. Associated with HLA alleles at 0.05 false discovery rate in a later analysis were around 17,000 TCR beta sequences.

This TCR derives from a man aged 35-49 years in good health and CMV-seronegative. Sequences were obtained from PBMCs. The rearrangement joins TRBV7-9 to TRBJ1-2; D perhaps matches TRBD1 (5 bases). CDR3 amino acids: CASSLAGAGSYGYTF. CDR3 bases: TGTGCCAGCAGCTTAGCTGGGGCGGGATCCTATGGCTACACCTTC.